The present TCR beta chain was sequenced within a study of CD8 T cells in Susac syndrome. 0.5 to 1 ug RNA was reverse transcribed with random hexamers. TCRdb processed the immunoSEQ multiplex PCR reads anew with MiXCR; each CDR3 protein has one entry. This sample has 150,000 to 200,000 distinct CDR3 sequences; approximately 95% occur once, and the top ten carry approximately 0.12%. Negative isolation yielded the CD8+ and CD4+ T cells, while FACS enriched the TEMRA cells. The V gene lost 2 bases and the J gene lost 12 bases, with 8 bases spanning the gap. This CDR3 has 11 amino acids. Germline V gives CDR1 SNHLY, CDR2 FYNNEI.

The TCR was taken from a human donor with Susac syndrome. The specimen sequenced was CD4+ T cells from PBMCs. The gene calls are TRBV2 and TRBJ2-1; D unresolved. CDR3 residues: CASSEPGGQFF. DNA of the CDR3: TGTGCCAGCAGTGAACCGGGCGGGCAGTTCTTC. Drawing the rest from reference TRBV2 and TRBJ2-1, the complete variable domain is EPEVTQTPSHQVTQMGQEVILRCVPISNHLYFYWYRQILGQKVEFLVSFYNNEISEKSEIFDDQFSVERPDGSNFTLKIRSTKLEDSAMYFCASSEPGGQFFGPGTRLTVL.